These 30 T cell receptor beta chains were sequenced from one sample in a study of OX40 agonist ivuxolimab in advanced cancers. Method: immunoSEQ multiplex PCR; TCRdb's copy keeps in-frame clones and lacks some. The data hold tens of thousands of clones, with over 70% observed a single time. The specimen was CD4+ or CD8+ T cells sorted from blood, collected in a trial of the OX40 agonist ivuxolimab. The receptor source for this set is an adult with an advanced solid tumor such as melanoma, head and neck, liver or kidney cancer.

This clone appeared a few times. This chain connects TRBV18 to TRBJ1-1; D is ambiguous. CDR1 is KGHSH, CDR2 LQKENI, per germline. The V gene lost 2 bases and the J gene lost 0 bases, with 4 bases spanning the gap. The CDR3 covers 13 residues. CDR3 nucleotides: TGTGCCAGCTCACCAACGGTGAACACTGAAGCTTTCTTT. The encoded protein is CASSPTVNTEAFF.

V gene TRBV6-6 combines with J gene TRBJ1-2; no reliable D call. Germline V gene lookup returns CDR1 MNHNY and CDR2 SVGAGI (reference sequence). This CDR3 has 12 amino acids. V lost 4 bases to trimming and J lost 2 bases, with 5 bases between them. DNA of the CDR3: TGTGCCAGCAGTTCTACGAACTATGGCTACACCTTC. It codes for CASSSTNYGYTF.

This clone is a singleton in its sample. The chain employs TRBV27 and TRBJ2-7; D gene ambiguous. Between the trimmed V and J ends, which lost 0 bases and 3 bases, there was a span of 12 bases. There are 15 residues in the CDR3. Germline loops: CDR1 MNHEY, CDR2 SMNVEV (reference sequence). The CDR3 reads CASSLSGEVGYEQYF. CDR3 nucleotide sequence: TGTGCCAGCAGTTTATCAGGTGAAGTGGGCTACGAGCAGTACTTC.

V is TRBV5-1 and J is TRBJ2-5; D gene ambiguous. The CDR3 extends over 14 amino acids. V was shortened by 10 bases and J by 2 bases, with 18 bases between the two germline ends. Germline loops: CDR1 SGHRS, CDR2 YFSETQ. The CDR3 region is CASAPSTEQETQYF. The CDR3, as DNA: TGCGCCTCAGCACCGAGCACGGAACAAGAGACCCAGTACTTC.

CDR3 sequence reads: CASSQEYANYGYTF. CDR3 DNA: TGCGCCAGCAGCCAAGAGTATGCTAACTATGGCTACACCTTC. J is TRBJ1-2 and V is TRBV4-3; no reliable D call. The CDR3 totals 14 residues. V was cut by 0 bases and J by 0 bases, with 5 bases left in between. CDR1 and CDR2 from the germline V gene are LGHNA and YSLEER.

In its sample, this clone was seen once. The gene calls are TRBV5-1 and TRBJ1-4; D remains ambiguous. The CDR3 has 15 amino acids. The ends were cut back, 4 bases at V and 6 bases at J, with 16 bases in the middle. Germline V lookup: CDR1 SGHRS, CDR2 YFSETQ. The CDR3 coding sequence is TGCGCCAGCAGCCGTGGCGTGGGATCGGATGAAAAACTGTTTTTT. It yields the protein CASSRGVGSDEKLFF.

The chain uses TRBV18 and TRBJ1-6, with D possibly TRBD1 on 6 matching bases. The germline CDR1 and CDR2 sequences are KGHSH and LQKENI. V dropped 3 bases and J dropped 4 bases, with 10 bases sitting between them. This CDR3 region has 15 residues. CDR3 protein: CASSPGGEYNSPLHF. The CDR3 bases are TGTGCCAGCTCACCCGGGGGCGAATATAATTCACCCCTCCACTTT.

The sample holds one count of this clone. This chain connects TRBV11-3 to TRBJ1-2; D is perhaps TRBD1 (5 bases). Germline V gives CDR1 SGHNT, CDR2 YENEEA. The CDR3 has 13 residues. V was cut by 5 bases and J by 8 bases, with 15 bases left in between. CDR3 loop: CASSPTTGAGYTF. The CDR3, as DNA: TGTGCCAGCAGCCCTACCACTGGGGCGGGCTACACCTTC.

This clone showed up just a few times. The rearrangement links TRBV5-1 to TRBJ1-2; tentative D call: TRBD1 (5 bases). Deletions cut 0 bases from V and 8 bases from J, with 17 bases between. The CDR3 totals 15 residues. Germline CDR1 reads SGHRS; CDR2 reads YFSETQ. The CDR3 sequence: CASSLAPGSPQGYTF. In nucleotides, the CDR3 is TGCGCCAGCAGCTTGGCCCCAGGGTCCCCCCAGGGCTACACCTTC.

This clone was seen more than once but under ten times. As DNA, the CDR3 is TGTGCCAGCAGCCTGTTGAACACTGAAGCTTTCTTT. It specifies CASSLLNTEAFF. V and J are TRBV5-5 and TRBJ1-1; D remains unclear. From germline, CDR1 is SGHKS and CDR2 YYEKEE (reference sequence). Trimming took off 4 bases at V and 0 bases at J, with 4 bases between the two ends. This CDR3 comprises 12 residues. Looking up the rest from reference TRBV5-5 and TRBJ1-1 gives the full variable domain: DAGVTQSPTHLIKTRGQQVTLRCSPISGHKSVSWYQQVLGQGPQFIFQYYEKEERGRGNFPDRFSARQFPNYSSELNVNALLLGDSALYLCASSLLNTEAFFGQGTRLTVV.

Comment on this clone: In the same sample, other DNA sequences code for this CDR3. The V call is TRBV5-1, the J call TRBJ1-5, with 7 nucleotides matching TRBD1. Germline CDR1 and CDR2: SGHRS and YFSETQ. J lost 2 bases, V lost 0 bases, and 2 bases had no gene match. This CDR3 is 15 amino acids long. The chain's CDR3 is CASSLGQGGNQPQHF. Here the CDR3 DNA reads TGCGCCAGCAGCTTGGGGCAGGGGGGCAATCAGCCCCAGCATTTT.

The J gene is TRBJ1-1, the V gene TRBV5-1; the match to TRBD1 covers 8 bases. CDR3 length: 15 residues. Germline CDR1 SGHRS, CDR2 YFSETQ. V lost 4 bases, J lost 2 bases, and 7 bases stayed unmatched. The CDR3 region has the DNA TGCGCCAGCAGCCAAACGGGGACAGGAAACACTGAAGCTTTCTTT. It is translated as CASSQTGTGNTEAFF. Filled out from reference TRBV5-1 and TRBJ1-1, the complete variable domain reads KAGVTQTPRYLIKTRGQQVTLSCSPISGHRSVSWYQQTPGQGLQFLFEYFSETQRNKGNFPGRFSGRQFSNSRSEMNVSTLELGDSALYLCASSQTGTGNTEAFFGQGTRLTVV.

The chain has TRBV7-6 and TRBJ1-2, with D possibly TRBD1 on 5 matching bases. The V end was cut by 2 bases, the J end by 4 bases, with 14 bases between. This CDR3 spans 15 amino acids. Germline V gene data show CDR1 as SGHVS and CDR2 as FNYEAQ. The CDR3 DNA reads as TGTGCCAGCAGCTTAACGCCCCAGGGCGGCTATGGCTACACCTTC. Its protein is CASSLTPQGGYGYTF. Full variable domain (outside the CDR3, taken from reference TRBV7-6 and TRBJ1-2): GAGVSQSPRYKVTKRGQDVALRCDPISGHVSLYWYRQALGQGPEFLTYFNYEAQQDKSGLPNDRFSAERPEGSISTLTIQRTEQRDSAMYRCASSLTPQGGYGYTFGSGTRLTVV.

Written as DNA, the CDR3 is TGTGCCAGTAGTATAAGGGGTGTAAGCGCAGATACGCAGTATTTT. It codes for CASSIRGVSADTQYF. This sequence joins TRBV19 and TRBJ2-3; possible D gene TRBD1, 5 bases. V lost 2 bases and J lost 4, with 13 bases in between. This CDR3 spans 15 amino acids. Looked up from germline, CDR1 is LNHDA and CDR2 is SQIVND (reference sequence).

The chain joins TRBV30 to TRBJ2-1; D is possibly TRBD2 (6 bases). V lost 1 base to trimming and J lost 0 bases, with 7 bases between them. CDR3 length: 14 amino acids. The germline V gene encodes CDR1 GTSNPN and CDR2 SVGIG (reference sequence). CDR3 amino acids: CAWSAGSSYNEQFF. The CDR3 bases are TGTGCCTGGAGTGCCGGGAGCTCCTACAATGAGCAGTTCTTC.

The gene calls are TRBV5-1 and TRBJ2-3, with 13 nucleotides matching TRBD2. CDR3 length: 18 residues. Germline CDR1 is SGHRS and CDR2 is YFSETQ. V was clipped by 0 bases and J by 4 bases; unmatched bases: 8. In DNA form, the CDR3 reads TGCGCCAGCAGCTTGGGACTAGCGGGGGGCCGGTACTCAGATACGCAGTATTTT. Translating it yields CASSLGLAGGRYSDTQYF.

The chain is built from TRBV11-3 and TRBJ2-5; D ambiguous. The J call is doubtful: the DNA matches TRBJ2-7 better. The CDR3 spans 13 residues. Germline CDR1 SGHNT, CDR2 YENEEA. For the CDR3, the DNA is TGTGCCAGCAGCTTAGTCGGCGGCTACGAGCAGTACTTC. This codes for CASSLVGGYEQYF.

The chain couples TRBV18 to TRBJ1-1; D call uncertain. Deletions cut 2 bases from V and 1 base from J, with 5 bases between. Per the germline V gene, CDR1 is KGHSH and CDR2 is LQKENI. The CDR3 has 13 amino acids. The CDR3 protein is CASSPNANTEAFF. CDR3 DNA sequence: TGTGCCAGCTCACCAAATGCGAACACTGAAGCTTTCTTT.

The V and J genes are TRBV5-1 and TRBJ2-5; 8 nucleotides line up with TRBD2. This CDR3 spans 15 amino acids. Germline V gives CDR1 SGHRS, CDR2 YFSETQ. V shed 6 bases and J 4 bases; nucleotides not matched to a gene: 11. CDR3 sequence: CASTKFQAGGETQYF. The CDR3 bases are TGCGCCAGCACAAAGTTTCAGGCGGGGGGAGAGACCCAGTACTTC.

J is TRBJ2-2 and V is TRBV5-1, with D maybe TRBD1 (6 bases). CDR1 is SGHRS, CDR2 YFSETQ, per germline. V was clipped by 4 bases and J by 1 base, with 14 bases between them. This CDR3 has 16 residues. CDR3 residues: CASSTRTAMNTGELFF. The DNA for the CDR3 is TGCGCCAGCAGCACACGGACAGCAATGAACACCGGGGAGCTGTTTTTT.

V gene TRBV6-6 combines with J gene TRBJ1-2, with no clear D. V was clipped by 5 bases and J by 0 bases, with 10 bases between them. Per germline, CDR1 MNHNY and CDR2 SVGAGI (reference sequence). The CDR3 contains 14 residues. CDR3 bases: TGTGCCAGCAGTCAGGTCGGATCTAACTATGGCTACACCTTC. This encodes CASSQVGSNYGYTF.

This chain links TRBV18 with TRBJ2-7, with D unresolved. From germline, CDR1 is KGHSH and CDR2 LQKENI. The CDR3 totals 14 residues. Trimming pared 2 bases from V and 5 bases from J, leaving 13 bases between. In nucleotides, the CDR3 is TGTGCCAGCTCACCAAGTATGACTCCCCACGAGCAGTACTTC. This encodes CASSPSMTPHEQYF.

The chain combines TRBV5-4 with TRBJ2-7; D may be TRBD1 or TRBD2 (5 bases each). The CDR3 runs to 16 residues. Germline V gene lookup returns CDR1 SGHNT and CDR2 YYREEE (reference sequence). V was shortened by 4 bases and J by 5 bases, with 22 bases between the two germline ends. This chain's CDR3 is CASSQGPRSLGDEQYF. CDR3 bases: TGTGCCAGCAGCCAAGGGCCACGTTCGTTGGGGGACGAGCAGTACTTC.

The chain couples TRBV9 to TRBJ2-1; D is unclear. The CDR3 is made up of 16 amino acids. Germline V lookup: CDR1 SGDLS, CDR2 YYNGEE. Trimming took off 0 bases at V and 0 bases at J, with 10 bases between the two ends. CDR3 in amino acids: CASSVGSSSSYNEQFF. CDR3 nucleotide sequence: TGTGCCAGCAGCGTAGGTAGTTCGAGCTCCTACAATGAGCAGTTCTTC.

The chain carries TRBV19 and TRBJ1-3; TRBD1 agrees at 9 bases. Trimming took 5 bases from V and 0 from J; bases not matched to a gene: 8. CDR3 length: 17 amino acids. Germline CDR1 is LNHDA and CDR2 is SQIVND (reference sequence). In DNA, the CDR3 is TGTGCCAGTAGTTTTAGGGACAGGGCGCTCTCTGGAAACACCATATATTTT. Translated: CASSFRDRALSGNTIYF.

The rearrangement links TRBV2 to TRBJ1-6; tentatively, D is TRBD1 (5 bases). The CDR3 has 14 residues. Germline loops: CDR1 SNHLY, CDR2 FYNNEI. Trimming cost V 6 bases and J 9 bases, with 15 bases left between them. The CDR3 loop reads CASSDQWGGSPLHF. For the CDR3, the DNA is TGTGCCAGCAGCGACCAGTGGGGGGGTTCACCCCTCCACTTT.

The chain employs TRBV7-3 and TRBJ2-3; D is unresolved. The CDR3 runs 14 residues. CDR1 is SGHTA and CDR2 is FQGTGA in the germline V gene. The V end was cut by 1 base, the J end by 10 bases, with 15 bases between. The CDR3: CASSLNGLQPAQYF. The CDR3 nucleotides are TGTGCCAGCAGCTTAAACGGGTTACAGCCCGCGCAGTATTTT. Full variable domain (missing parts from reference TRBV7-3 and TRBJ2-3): GAGVSQTPSNKVTEKGKYVELRCDPISGHTALYWYRQSLGQGPEFLIYFQGTGAADDSGLPNDRFFAVRPEGSVSTLKIQRTERGDSAVYLCASSLNGLQPAQYFGPGTRLTVL.

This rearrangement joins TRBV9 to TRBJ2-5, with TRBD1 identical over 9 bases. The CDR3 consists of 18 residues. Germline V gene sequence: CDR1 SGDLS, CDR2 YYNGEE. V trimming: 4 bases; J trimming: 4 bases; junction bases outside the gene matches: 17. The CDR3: CASSPGGLGQGRRETQYF. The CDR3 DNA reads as TGTGCCAGCAGCCCAGGAGGTTTGGGACAGGGTAGGAGAGAGACCCAGTACTTC.

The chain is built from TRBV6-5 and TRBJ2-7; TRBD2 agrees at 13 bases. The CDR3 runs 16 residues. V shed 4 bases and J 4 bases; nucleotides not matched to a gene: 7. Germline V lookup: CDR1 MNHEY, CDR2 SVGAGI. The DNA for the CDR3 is TGTGCCAGCAGTTTCTCCGGGACTAGCGGGACGTACGAGCAGTACTTC. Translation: CASSFSGTSGTYEQYF.

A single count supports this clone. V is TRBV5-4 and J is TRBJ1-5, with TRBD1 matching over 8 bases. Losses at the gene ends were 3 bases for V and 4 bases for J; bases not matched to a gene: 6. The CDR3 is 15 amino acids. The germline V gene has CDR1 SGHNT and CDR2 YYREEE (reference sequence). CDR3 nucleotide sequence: TGTGCCAGCAGCTATTCCGGACAGGGTAATCAGCCCCAGCATTTT. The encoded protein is CASSYSGQGNQPQHF.